Below, 15 T cell receptor beta chains from the same sample are listed, as sequenced in a study of CD8+CD57+ T cells in acquired aplastic anemia. CD8+CD57+ cell expansion had been shown by flow cytometry in patients chosen for sequencing. Genomic DNA, serving as template, underwent TCR beta VDJ and CDR3 profiling. TCRdb ran MiXCR on the reads and lists one entry per CDR3 protein. The data show a few hundred thousand distinct CDR3 sequences, under 65% seen once. Input material: sorted CD4+, CD8+, or CD8+CD57+ T cells (not recorded which) from PBMCs. These receptors were taken from a human donor with aplastic anemia.

This chain links TRBV15 with TRBJ1-5, with D perhaps matching TRBD1 (5 bases). V shed 0 bases and J shed 3 bases, with 6 bases lying between them. This CDR3 region has 14 residues. Germline CDR1 LNHNV, CDR2 YYDKDF (reference sequence). As DNA, the CDR3 is TGTGCCACCAGCAGAGACAGGGTCAATCAGCCCCAGCATTTT. This sequence encodes CATSRDRVNQPQHF.

As regards this clonotype: The junction differs from germline at one of its ends, possibly a read error. This chain connects TRBV5-4 to TRBJ2-3, with D possibly being TRBD2 (6 bases). The CDR3 is 13 residues long. CDR1 is SGHNT, CDR2 YYREEE, per germline (reference sequence). The CDR3 DNA reads as TGTTCCAGCATGCGCGGGGTGACAGATACGCAGTATTTT. Amino acids: CSSMRGVTDTQYF.

Note on this clonotype: One junction end does not reproduce the germline sequence, and a read error may be involved. The rearrangement joins TRBV14 to TRBJ1-5, with D uncertain. CDR3 length: 13 amino acids. CDR1 and CDR2 (germline): SGHDN, FVKESK. CDR3 in amino acids: CASSQGERQPQHF. The DNA for the CDR3 is TGTGCCAGCAGCCAAGGGGAGCGGCAGCCCCAGCACTTT.

V and J are TRBV6-5 and TRBJ2-5; 7 nucleotides match TRBD1. Germline loops: CDR1 MNHEY, CDR2 SVGAGI. The V gene end was trimmed by 5 bases and the J gene end by 11 bases; junction bases not matched to a gene: 5. This CDR3 is built from 11 residues. CDR3: CASSPAGGQYF. In nucleotides, the CDR3 is TGTGCCAGCAGTCCAGCAGGGGGTCAGTACTTC.

V usage is TRBV6-5 and J usage is TRBJ2-1; TRBD2 matches at 9 bases. Per the germline V gene, CDR1 is MNHEY and CDR2 is SVGAGI. The CDR3 covers 14 residues. Losses at the gene ends were 2 bases for V and 6 bases for J; bases not matched to a gene: 2. The CDR3 loop reads CASSYGSGSNEQFF. The CDR3 nucleotides are TGTGCCAGCAGTTACGGTAGCGGGAGCAATGAGCAGTTCTTC.

The V gene is TRBV20-1, the J gene TRBJ2-5, with 13 positions matching TRBD2. The CDR3 extends over 16 amino acids. Germline loops: CDR1 DFQATT, CDR2 SNEGSKA (reference sequence). The V segment lost 5 bases and the J segment 5 bases; nucleotides outside the gene matches: 11. The CDR3 nucleotides read TGCAGTGCTCTACCTGGACTAGCGGGGGCCCAGGAGACCCAGTACTTC. Protein product: CSALPGLAGAQETQYF.

About this clonotype: At one end the junction does not follow the germline gene, possibly because of a read error. The CDR3 DNA reads TGTGCTAGCAGCTTAGATTCGGGCTACACCTTC. Translated, it gives CASSLDSGYTF. The rearrangement links TRBV7-7 to TRBJ1-2; D unresolved. Germline values: CDR1 SSHAT, CDR2 FNYEAQ (reference sequence). This CDR3 contains 11 residues.

The table lists this clonotype with a few counts. CDR3 DNA: TGTGCCAGCAGCACGGACAGGGGTAATTCACCCCTCCACTTT. It is translated as CASSTDRGNSPLHF. The chain links TRBV7-8 to TRBJ1-6, with 9 bases identical to TRBD1. From germline, CDR1 is SGHVS and CDR2 FQNEAQ. The J segment lost 6 bases and the V segment lost 5 bases, leaving 2 bases of the junction unmatched. The CDR3 has 14 amino acids.

The V and J genes are TRBV2 and TRBJ2-2, with D possibly being TRBD2 (5 bases). V lost 3 bases and J lost 1, with 6 bases in between. The CDR3 has 14 amino acids. The germline V gene encodes CDR1 SNHLY and CDR2 FYNNEI. DNA for the CDR3: TGTGCCAGCAGTGACGAGGGGAACACCGGGGAGCTGTTTTTT. Amino acid sequence: CASSDEGNTGELFF.

With respect to this clonotype: A much larger clone differs from this one at a single base, so this may be a read error. The J gene is TRBJ2-5, the V gene TRBV12-3 or TRBV12-4, with 7 bases identical to TRBD2. V shed 6 bases, J shed 6 bases, and the junction held 4 bases outside the gene matches. This CDR3 is 12 amino acids long. CDR3 region: CASSFSGKTQYF. As DNA, the CDR3 is TGTGCCAGCAGCTTCAGCGGGAAGACCCAGTACTTC.

This clonotype was seen many times. This rearrangement joins TRBV10-3 to TRBJ1-2; 8 bases line up with TRBD1. The germline V gene has CDR1 ENHRY and CDR2 SYGVKD. Germline trimming cut 11 bases from V and 6 bases from J; bases unmatched to any gene: 5. The CDR3 contains 11 residues. The CDR3 sequence is CAASGGDGYTF. As DNA, the CDR3 is TGTGCCGCCTCAGGGGGCGATGGCTACACCTTC.

This clonotype was recorded at least ten times. The J gene is TRBJ2-3, the V gene TRBV12-3 or TRBV12-4, with a tentative D call TRBD2 (5 bases). This CDR3 contains 15 residues. Trimming took 3 bases from V and 1 from J, leaving 11 bases between them. The CDR3 is CASSFWAEGTDTQYF. CDR3 DNA sequence: TGTGCCAGCAGTTTCTGGGCGGAGGGCACAGATACGCAGTATTTT.

This clonotype occurred a few times. A read error may explain this, as a much larger clone is one base away. The CDR3: CASSQGLQLTDTQYF. The CDR3 DNA reads TGTGCCAGCAGCCAGGGACTACAACTCACAGATACGCAGTATTTT. The chain employs TRBV4-2 and TRBJ2-3; 7 bases fit TRBD2. The CDR3 is 15 amino acids. With 3 bases clipped from V and 2 bases from J, the junction kept 5 bases outside the gene matches. CDR1 LGHNA and CDR2 YNFKEQ come from the germline V gene.

The chain uses TRBV2 and TRBJ1-2; D remains ambiguous. Deletions cut 6 bases from V and 7 bases from J, with 15 bases between. The CDR3 has 13 amino acids. Germline CDR1 is SNHLY and CDR2 is FYNNEI. CDR3 in DNA: TGTGCCAGCAGCTCGGAGGGTTGGGTTGGCTACACCTTC. It is translated as CASSSEGWVGYTF.

The V gene is TRBV2, the J gene TRBJ1-2; D uncertain. Germline V gene sequence: CDR1 SNHLY, CDR2 FYNNEI. Deletions cut 3 bases from V and 4 bases from J, with 6 bases between. This CDR3 region has 12 residues. CDR3: CASSEAAYGYTF. The CDR3 coding sequence is TGTGCCAGCAGTGAGGCAGCCTATGGCTACACCTTC.